The present T cell receptor (beta chain) was sequenced within a study of cytomegalovirus exposure and HLA in healthy donors. Points from the study as a whole: Accurate HLA-A and HLA-B prediction from TCR beta sequences was reported for most subjects.

Trimming pared 0 bases from V and 7 bases from J, leaving 15 bases between. Germline CDR1 is SGHNT and CDR2 is YENEEA. CDR3 length: 15 amino acids. As to this clone: What it recognizes is unknown.

Researchers ran the PCR with 60 Vbeta and 13 Jbeta primers. Clones were read by immunoSEQ multiplex PCR, and TCRdb kept only the in-frame ones, dropping some. The sample includes about 270,000 clones, roughly 70% seen only once; the top ten take 2% to 2.5%. The chain links TRBV11-3 to TRBJ2-5, with D tentatively TRBD2 (6 bases). Sequencing input: PBMCs. The source of this sequence is a female donor in good health and CMV-seronegative. CDR3 protein: CASSLDTSGGVTQYF. The CDR3 region has the DNA TGTGCCAGCAGCTTAGATACCTCTGGAGGGGTGACCCAGTACTTC.